The 25 T cell receptor beta chains below come from one sample, sequenced in a study of blood T cells in healthy people across ages. It was with a sample-barcoded 5' primer and a J-beta primer mix that a second PCR of roughly 6 to 12 cycles was run. Each CDR3 protein gets one entry after TCRdb re-called the 5' RACE reads with MiXCR. The table lists hundreds of thousands of distinct CDR3 sequences, about 30% of them singletons, with 15% to 19% in the top ten. The sequenced sample consisted of blood. Receptor source: a woman of 80 years or more in good health.

This clonotype was seen repeatedly, ten times or more. The V call is TRBV4-3, the J call TRBJ1-2; possibly TRBD1 for D (5 bases). Germline V CDR1 and CDR2: LGHNA, YSLEER. The germline V and J ends were trimmed by 2 bases and 2 bases, with 15 bases remaining between them. The CDR3 totals 16 residues. The CDR3 sequence is CASSQSGAGRNYGYTF. In nucleotides, the CDR3 is TGCGCCAGCAGCCAAAGTGGGGCGGGACGGAACTATGGCTACACCTTC.

V is TRBV13 and J is TRBJ2-1; the D is unclear. V gave up 3 bases and J gave up 8 bases, with 11 bases separating them. The CDR3 is 13 amino acids. Per germline, CDR1 PRHDT and CDR2 FYEKMQ (reference sequence). This chain's CDR3 is CASSFTLADEQFF. In nucleotides, the CDR3 is TGTGCCAGCAGCTTCACCTTAGCCGATGAGCAGTTCTTC.

This clonotype rates as medium-sized. V usage is TRBV27 and J usage is TRBJ2-5, with D uncertain. The CDR3 is 14 residues long. Trimming removed 6 bases at V and 0 bases at J, with 11 bases between. The germline gives CDR1 MNHEY, CDR2 SMNVEV (reference sequence). The CDR3 spells CASSPAVYQETQYF. CDR3 DNA sequence: TGTGCCAGCAGCCCCGCCGTGTACCAAGAGACCCAGTACTTC.

As to this clonotype: A read error may be the cause here, since a much bigger clone is one base away. V usage is TRBV20-1 and J usage is TRBJ2-3, with 12 bases identical to TRBD2. Germline trimming cut 3 bases from V and 5 bases from J; bases unmatched to any gene: 12. Germline V gives CDR1 DFQATT, CDR2 SNEGSKA (reference sequence). CDR3 size: 17 residues. The CDR3, as DNA: TGCAGTGCTAGGGACCTCTATCTAGCGGGGGGGCAAGATACGCAGTATTTT. Translating it yields CSARDLYLAGGQDTQYF.

This clonotype appeared many times. This chain links TRBV29-1 with TRBJ2-3; D unclear. Germline V gives CDR1 SQVTM, CDR2 ANQGSEA. V was shortened by 3 bases and J by 0 bases, with 4 bases between the two germline ends. This CDR3 contains 12 residues. The CDR3 loop is CSVEESTDTQYF. For the CDR3, the DNA is TGCAGCGTTGAGGAAAGCACAGATACGCAGTATTTT.

This clonotype was picked up a small number of times. The genes are TRBV6-2 or TRBV6-3 and TRBJ2-5, with TRBD2 identical over 8 bases. Germline V CDR1 and CDR2: MNHEY, SVGEGT. This CDR3 is 17 amino acids long. The ends lost 2 bases at V and 11 bases at J; junction bases unmatched: 19. The CDR3 nucleotides read TGTGCCAGCAGTTACCCCTTAGGAGCGGGGGCGTTCAATGAGCAGTACTTC. Its translation: CASSYPLGAGAFNEQYF.

A remark on this clonotype: This may be a read error: a much more frequent sequence differs by one nucleotide. The V gene is TRBV7-2, the J gene TRBJ1-6, with TRBD1 as a possible D gene (5 bases). Germline assignment: CDR1 SGHTA and CDR2 FQGNSA. The CDR3 totals 15 residues. The CDR3 loop reads CAGSRGGTYNSPLHF. The CDR3 nucleotides read TGTGCCGGCAGCCGGGGGGGGACCTATAATTCACCCCTCCACTTT.

This clonotype was counted only a few times. The chain combines TRBV12-3 or TRBV12-4 with TRBJ2-1; tentative D call: TRBD2 (7 bases). The CDR3 has 16 amino acids. Trimming stripped 6 bases from V and 4 bases from J, with 19 bases between. The CDR3 DNA is TGTGCCAGCAGCCCCGTAGGGGGGGGACTATACAATGAGCAGTTCTTC. This gives the protein CASSPVGGGLYNEQFF.

This clonotype was detected many times. J is TRBJ2-1 and V is TRBV6-4; 9 nucleotides align to TRBD1. CDR3 length equals 16 residues. V shed 3 bases, J shed 7 bases, and the junction held 10 bases outside the gene matches. Germline V lookup: CDR1 MRHNA, CDR2 SNTAGT. The CDR3 nucleotides read TGTGCCAGCAGTGATGATTCGGGCGGGACAGGGAATGAGCAGTTCTTC. Translation gives CASSDDSGGTGNEQFF.

V is TRBV7-2 and J is TRBJ2-1; tentative D call: TRBD2 (5 bases). Trimming removed 0 bases from V and 5 bases from J, with 8 bases in between. CDR1 and CDR2 (germline): SGHTA, FQGNSA. This CDR3 has 14 residues. CDR3 in DNA: TGTGCCAGCAGCTTAGCGCTCGGGAACAATGAGCAGTTCTTC. Translated: CASSLALGNNEQFF.

There are many counts of this clonotype. The chain carries TRBV28 and TRBJ2-5; the D gene is possibly TRBD2 (5 bases). Per the germline V gene, CDR1 is MDHEN and CDR2 is SYDVKM. The CDR3 runs 14 residues. V was clipped by 4 bases and J by 5 bases, with 14 bases between them. The CDR3 DNA is TGTGCCAGCAGTTCGCCGGGAACGGGGGAGACCCAGTACTTC. Its protein product is CASSSPGTGETQYF. The entire variable domain, with the rest obtained from reference TRBV28 and TRBJ2-5, is as follows: DVKVTQSSRYLVKRTGEKVFLECVQDMDHENMFWYRQDPGLGLRLIYFSYDVKMKEKGDIPEGYSVSREKKERFSLILESASTNQTSMYLCASSSPGTGETQYFGPGTRLLVL.

As concerns this clonotype: A read error may be the cause here, since a much bigger clone is one base away. The chain couples TRBV9 to TRBJ2-7, with D perhaps matching TRBD1 (6 bases). CDR3 length: 14 amino acids. V shed 3 bases and J shed 2 bases, with 12 bases lying between them. In germline, CDR1 is SGDLS, CDR2 YYNGEE. Here the CDR3 reads CASSGRQDPYEQYF. In DNA form, the CDR3 reads TGTGCCAGCAGCGGGCGACAGGACCCCTACGAGCAGTACTTC.

This clonotype was picked up one time. A read error is possible here, since a much larger clone lies one base away. The chain couples TRBV4-1 to TRBJ1-2, with D possibly TRBD1 on 6 matching bases. Germline V gene data show CDR1 as MGHRA and CDR2 as YSYEKL. The CDR3 runs 19 residues. V lost 1 base to trimming and J lost 7 bases, with 28 bases between them. CDR3: CASSQVGAGQRYGVCGYTF. CDR3 DNA sequence: TGCGCCAGCAGCCAAGTAGGGGCCGGACAGCGCTATGGGGTGTGTGGCTACACCTTC.

The rearrangement links TRBV7-9 to TRBJ2-1; 8 positions match TRBD2. Germline V lookup: CDR1 SEHNR, CDR2 FQNEAQ (reference sequence). Losses at the gene ends were 2 bases for V and 7 bases for J; bases not matched to a gene: 10. This CDR3 region has 16 residues. DNA of the CDR3: TGTGCCAGCAGCTTAAGGCGGACGGGGGGGCTTAATGAGCAGTTCTTC. Amino acid sequence: CASSLRRTGGLNEQFF. Drawing the rest from reference TRBV7-9 and TRBJ2-1, the complete variable domain is DTGVSQNPRHKITKRGQNVTFRCDPISEHNRLYWYRQTLGQGPEFLTYFQNEAQLEKSRLLSDRFSAERPKGSFSTLEIQRTEQGDSAMYLCASSLRRTGGLNEQFFGPGTRLTVL.

This clonotype was seen many times. The CDR3 reads CASSPIFAGSPGANVLTF. The CDR3 nucleotides are TGTGCCAGCAGCCCAATTTTTGCGGGGTCCCCTGGGGCCAACGTCCTGACTTTC. V and J are TRBV5-5 and TRBJ2-6, with a possible D match to TRBD2 (6 bases). This CDR3 comprises 18 residues. CDR1 SGHKS and CDR2 YYEKEE come from the germline V gene (reference sequence). The germline V and J ends were trimmed by 4 bases and 2 bases, with 19 bases remaining between them. Full variable domain (rest looked up from reference TRBV5-5 and TRBJ2-6): DAGVTQSPTHLIKTRGQQVTLRCSPISGHKSVSWYQQVLGQGPQFIFQYYEKEERGRGNFPDRFSARQFPNYSSELNVNALLLGDSALYLCASSPIFAGSPGANVLTFGAGSRLTVL.

The genes are TRBV18 and TRBJ1-1; D ambiguous. Trimming removed 3 bases from V and 9 bases from J, with 11 bases in between. CDR1 and CDR2 (germline): KGHSH, LQKENI. This CDR3 has 12 residues. The CDR3 nucleotides are TGTGCCAGCTCACCGCAAGAACGGCAAGCTTTCTTT. It encodes CASSPQERQAFF.

The CDR3 sequence is CASSEREGPQYF. Here the CDR3 DNA reads TGTGCCAGCAGTGAAAGGGAGGGACCGCAGTATTTT. The rearrangement links TRBV6-1 to TRBJ2-3, with TRBD2 matching 7 bases. The CDR3 is 12 residues long. V gave up 2 bases and J gave up 10 bases; unmatched junction bases: 3. CDR1 and CDR2 from the germline V gene are MNHNS and SASEGT.

In this sample, this clonotype turned up many times. The chain recombines TRBV20-1 with TRBJ2-7; D is ambiguous. V was trimmed by 3 bases and J by 9 bases, leaving 15 bases between them. CDR1 is DFQATT and CDR2 is SNEGSKA in the germline V gene (reference sequence). This CDR3 comprises 12 residues. The CDR3: CSARESARAQYF. Here the CDR3 DNA reads TGCAGTGCTAGGGAGAGCGCTCGCGCGCAGTACTTC.

This clonotype appeared a few times. Being one base from a much bigger clone, this may be a read error. This rearrangement joins TRBV5-6 to TRBJ2-1, with TRBD2 identical over 8 bases. The DNA matches TRBJ2-7 better at its end, which makes the J call doubtful. The CDR3 length is 16 residues. Germline assignment: CDR1 SGHDT and CDR2 YYEEEE. CDR3 sequence (DNA): TGTGCCAGCAGCTTGATCGAGCGGGGGACCTACAATGAGCAGTACTTC. The encoded protein is CASSLIERGTYNEQYF.

At least ten counts were recorded for this clonotype. The chain links TRBV7-2 to TRBJ2-7; 11 positions agree with TRBD1. Germline lookup yields CDR1 SGHTA and CDR2 FQGNSA. This CDR3 has 17 residues. Trimming at V came to 2 bases and at J to 3 bases, leaving 9 bases not matched to a gene. As DNA, the CDR3 is TGTGCCAGCAGCTTAAGACGCCCCGGGACAGGGGGCTACGAGCAGTACTTC. Its translation is CASSLRRPGTGGYEQYF.

About this clonotype: A much larger clone differs from this one at a single base, so this may be a read error. The J gene is TRBJ2-3, the V gene TRBV19, with TRBD2 as a possible D gene (5 bases). Per germline, CDR1 LNHDA and CDR2 SQIVND (reference sequence). This CDR3 is 15 amino acids long. The CDR3: CASRLTSSSTDTRYF. As DNA, the CDR3 is TGTGCCAGTAGGCTGACTTCCTCTAGCACAGATACGCGGTATTTT.

This clonotype occurred many times. This rearrangement joins TRBV12-3 or TRBV12-4 to TRBJ1-2; possible D gene TRBD1, 6 bases. This CDR3 region has 13 residues. The germline V and J ends were trimmed by 3 bases and 4 bases, with 9 bases remaining between them. The CDR3 sequence: CASSLGGGYGYTF. For the CDR3, the DNA is TGTGCCAGCAGTTTGGGGGGCGGCTATGGCTACACCTTC.

The sample holds many counts of this clonotype. This chain links TRBV7-2 with TRBJ2-5, with D unclear. Germline V gives CDR1 SGHTA, CDR2 FQGNSA. The CDR3 sequence is 14 residues long. V lost 10 bases and J lost 5, with 20 bases in between. The chain's CDR3 is CATGQGFIRETQYF. The CDR3 nucleotides are TGTGCCACCGGGCAAGGTTTCATCCGGGAGACCCAGTACTTC.

The genes are TRBV2 and TRBJ2-3, with D possibly matching TRBD2 (6 bases). With 5 bases removed from V and 2 bases from J, the gap between germline ends came to 17 bases. The CDR3 contains 16 residues. CDR1 SNHLY and CDR2 FYNNEI come from the germline V gene. The CDR3, as DNA: TGTGCCAGCAGTCTCACCGGGACTCACACCACAGATACGCAGTATTTT. This translates into CASSLTGTHTTDTQYF.

This clonotype was observed at least ten times. The chain joins TRBV6-2 or TRBV6-3 to TRBJ1-2, with a tentative D call TRBD1 (5 bases). The V end was cut by 7 bases, the J end by 6 bases, with 18 bases between. Germline values: CDR1 MNHEY, CDR2 SVGEGT. The length of the CDR3 is 14 residues. The CDR3 bases are TGTGCCAGCACTCAGGGCCAGGGCGGTGATGGCTACACCTTC. Residues: CASTQGQGGDGYTF.